Listed below are T cell receptor beta chains from one sample, sequenced in a study of shared clonotypes between healthy human individuals. Produced via immunoSEQ multiplex PCR; TCRdb's table is partial and in-frame only. The repertoire holds hundreds of thousands of clones, with roughly 96% as singletons. Sequencing input: naive CD8+ T cells sorted from blood. The source is a woman aged 25 to 39 in good health. Each CDR3 is given with its conserved first and last residue. The order of the fields is D gene, clone size, V gene, J gene, CDR3 protein, CDR3 DNA. The D gene is left open where the match is weak. Expanded clones get a size class; other rows say once, few or many, or leave the size out.

>-|once|TRBV27|TRBJ2-7
CASGRVNYEQYF
TGTGCCAGCGGCAGGGTCAACTACGAGCAGTACTTC
>-|-|TRBV6-1|TRBJ2-5
CASSYLSGQETQYF
TGTGCCAGCAGCTACCTGAGCGGCCAAGAGACCCAGTACTTC
>-|-|TRBV6-7|TRBJ1-3
CASSYMGKDGNTIYF
TGTGCCAGCAGTTATATGGGGAAGGATGGAAACACCATATATTTT
>TRBD2|-|TRBV4-1|TRBJ2-1
CASSQETVAGGRVGEQFF
TGCGCCAGCAGCCAAGAGACAGTAGCGGGAGGAAGGGTCGGTGAGCAGTTCTTC
>-|-|TRBV15|TRBJ2-3
CATSRVGITDTQYF
TGTGCCACCAGCAGAGTGGGAATCACAGATACGCAGTATTTT
>TRBD1|-|TRBV27|TRBJ1-2
CASSPTGSAFYGYTF
TGTGCCAGCTCCCCGACAGGGAGTGCCTTCTATGGCTACACCTTC
>-|-|TRBV6-5|TRBJ2-7
CASSYGGNSYEQYF
TGTGCCAGCAGTTACGGCGGGAACTCCTACGAGCAGTACTTC
>-|-|TRBV4-2|TRBJ2-7
CASSQDGVLPKEQYF
TGTGCCAGCAGCCAAGATGGCGTACTCCCTAAAGAGCAGTACTTC
>-|-|TRBV12-5|TRBJ2-1
CASGLGIAGHEQFF
TGTGCTAGTGGTTTGGGAATAGCAGGACATGAGCAGTTCTTC
>-|-|TRBV28|TRBJ2-7
CASSPRGLYEQYF
TGTGCCAGCAGTCCCCGGGGGCTCTACGAGCAGTACTTC
>TRBD1|-|TRBV19|TRBJ1-4
CASKSGTGNEKLFF
TGTGCCAGTAAATCCGGGACAGGGAATGAAAAACTGTTTTTT
>TRBD1|-|TRBV28|TRBJ2-2
CASSPDRAGELFF
TGTGCCAGCAGTCCAGACAGGGCCGGGGAGCTGTTTTTT
>-|-|TRBV15|TRBJ2-7
CATRIGSSEQYF
TGTGCCACCAGGATAGGGAGTAGCGAGCAGTACTTC
>-|-|TRBV5-1|TRBJ1-2
CASSYNLGVNYGYTF
TGCGCCAGCAGTTACAACTTAGGGGTTAACTATGGCTACACCTTC
>-|-|TRBV7-9|TRBJ2-7
CASSPGVAYEQYF
TGTGCCAGCAGCCCCGGGGTGGCCTACGAGCAGTACTTC
>-|-|TRBV6-1|TRBJ2-5
CASSEGKGGKLLGTQYF
TGTGCCAGCAGTGAGGGAAAGGGAGGCAAGCTCCTAGGGACCCAGTACTTC
>-|-|TRBV5-6|TRBJ1-4
CASSYGVSDEKLFF
TGTGCCAGCAGCTACGGGGTTAGTGATGAAAAACTGTTTTTT
>-|-|TRBV7-6|TRBJ1-4
CASSFGGLLNEKLFF
TGTGCCAGCAGCTTCGGGGGGCTACTGAATGAAAAACTGTTTTTT
>-|-|TRBV20-1|TRBJ2-7
CSAPGTYEQYF
TGCAGTGCCCCAGGAACCTACGAGCAGTACTTC
>-|-|TRBV27|TRBJ2-7
CASSLVPDYEQYF
TGTGCCAGCAGTTTGGTCCCGGACTACGAGCAGTACTTC
>TRBD1|-|TRBV6-5|TRBJ2-7
CASSLGDRGYEQYF
TGTGCCAGCAGTTTGGGGGACAGGGGTTACGAGCAGTACTTC
>TRBD1|-|TRBV28|TRBJ2-7
CASRPGTGGFYEQYF
TGTGCCAGCAGACCAGGGACAGGGGGTTTCTACGAGCAGTACTTC
>TRBD2|-|TRBV6-6|TRBJ2-3
CASRIIGEGGDTQYF
TGTGCCAGCAGGATCATCGGGGAGGGCGGGGATACGCAGTATTTT
>-|-|TRBV9|TRBJ2-7
CASSVEGGLQRGEQYF
TGTGCCAGCAGCGTAGAGGGCGGACTACAAAGGGGTGAGCAGTACTTC
>-|once|TRBV7-9|TRBJ2-2
CASSFAGELFF
TGTGCCAGCAGCTTTGCCGGGGAGCTGTTTTTT
>TRBD2|once|TRBV28|TRBJ2-7
CASSFASGSYEQYF
TGTGCCAGCAGTTTCGCTAGCGGGAGCTACGAGCAGTACTTC
>TRBD2|-|TRBV6-5|TRBJ2-2
CASSYSAGEYTGELFF
TGTGCCAGCAGTTATAGTGCGGGAGAGTACACCGGGGAGCTGTTTTTT
>-|-|TRBV27|TRBJ2-1
CASSLSLNSYNEQFF
TGTGCCAGCAGTTTATCCCTCAACTCCTACAATGAGCAGTTCTTC
>-|-|TRBV2|TRBJ1-2
CASSESLNYGYTF
TGTGCCAGCAGTGAGTCACTAAACTATGGCTACACCTTC
>-|-|TRBV19|TRBJ2-1
CASSPPVGGNEQFF
TGTGCCAGTAGTCCCCCAGTGGGAGGCAATGAGCAGTTCTTC
>TRBD2|-|TRBV19|TRBJ2-2
CASIKSGRAGGELFF
TGTGCCAGTATTAAGAGCGGGAGGGCCGGCGGGGAGCTGTTTTTT
>-|once|TRBV27|TRBJ2-3
CASSSPPPAVDTDTQYF
TGTGCCAGCAGTTCCCCTCCCCCAGCGGTAGACACAGATACGCAGTATTTT
>-|once|TRBV9|TRBJ2-7
CASSGDNLYEQYF
TGTGCCAGCAGCGGGGACAATCTCTACGAGCAGTACTTC
>-|-|TRBV13|TRBJ2-4
CASSPGSVAKNIQYF
TGTGCCAGCAGCCCCGGCTCGGTAGCCAAAAACATTCAGTACTTC
>-|-|TRBV27|TRBJ2-7
CASSFGRATYEQYF
TGTGCCAGCAGTTTCGGACGAGCCACCTACGAGCAGTACTTC
>-|once|TRBV7-8|TRBJ1-5
CASSLVASQPQHF
TGTGCCAGCAGCTTAGTTGCATCTCAGCCCCAGCATTTT
>TRBD1|-|TRBV28|TRBJ2-7
CASRQRGQVGEQYF
TGTGCCAGCAGGCAGAGAGGACAGGTAGGCGAGCAGTACTTC
>-|-|TRBV7-9|TRBJ1-1
CASSYNGGTEAFF
TGTGCCAGCAGCTACAATGGGGGCACTGAAGCTTTCTTT
>-|-|TRBV27|TRBJ2-7
CASRAGTGYEQYF
TGTGCCAGCAGGGCCGGGACGGGCTACGAGCAGTACTTC
>TRBD1|-|TRBV5-6|TRBJ2-7
CASSSLTGGHFSSYEQYF
TGTGCCAGCAGCTCCTTGACAGGGGGCCATTTCAGCTCCTACGAGCAGTACTTC
>TRBD2|-|TRBV19|TRBJ2-1
CASSQLAGDSYNEQFF
TGTGCCAGTAGTCAACTAGCGGGAGACTCCTACAATGAGCAGTTCTTC
>-|-|TRBV2|TRBJ1-1
CASTRLWDTEAFF
TGTGCCAGCACGAGGTTATGGGACACTGAAGCTTTCTTT
>TRBD1|-|TRBV7-8|TRBJ1-1
CASSPNPGQGSTEAFF
TGTGCCAGCAGCCCAAACCCGGGACAGGGATCCACTGAAGCTTTCTTT
>TRBD1|few|TRBV29-1|TRBJ1-2
CSAERQGGYGYTF
TGCAGCGCTGAACGGCAGGGGGGCTATGGCTACACCTTC
>-|-|TRBV9|TRBJ1-1
CASSGGTSLDTEAFF
TGTGCCAGCAGCGGAGGTACGAGCCTCGACACTGAAGCTTTCTTT
>TRBD2|-|TRBV7-9|TRBJ2-1
CASLRISGSFPNEQFF
TGTGCCAGTCTCCGAATTAGCGGGAGTTTCCCCAATGAGCAGTTCTTC
>-|-|TRBV28|TRBJ2-7
CASRPDNSYEQYF
TGTGCCAGCAGACCGGACAACTCCTACGAGCAGTACTTC
>-|-|TRBV27|TRBJ1-4
CASSLLGNEKLFF
TGTGCCAGCAGTTTATTGGGGAATGAAAAACTGTTTTTT
>-|-|TRBV19|TRBJ2-1
CASSPEGNLVYNEQFF
TGTGCCAGTAGTCCGGAGGGGAATTTGGTCTACAATGAGCAGTTCTTC
>-|-|TRBV25-1|TRBJ2-7
CASSEEGEADYEQYF
TGTGCCAGCAGTGAAGAGGGGGAAGCGGACTACGAGCAGTACTTC
>-|-|TRBV5-1|TRBJ2-7
CASSLLASYEQYF
TGCGCCAGCAGCTTGCTAGCCTCCTACGAGCAGTACTTC
>-|-|TRBV28|TRBJ2-7
CASSLLLGQRSHEQYF
TGTGCCAGCAGTCTACTGTTGGGACAAAGGTCCCACGAGCAGTACTTC
>-|-|TRBV5-4|TRBJ2-7
CASSLEGKGSYEQYF
TGTGCCAGCAGCTTGGAGGGAAAGGGATCCTACGAGCAGTACTTC
>-|-|TRBV9|TRBJ2-2
CASSPGTSLTGELFF
TGTGCCAGCAGCCCAGGGACATCCTTAACCGGGGAGCTGTTTTTT
>-|-|TRBV4-2|TRBJ1-1
CASSQSKSGPGAEAFF
TGTGCCAGCAGCCAGTCAAAGTCCGGACCCGGGGCTGAAGCTTTCTTT